Sequencing of this T cell receptor beta chain was carried out in a study of T cell responses to AZD1222 COVID-19 vaccine. Pooling was applied to second doses at about 4 or about 12 weeks. Note on this clone: The antigen is undetermined.

Clones were read by immunoSEQ multiplex PCR, and TCRdb kept only the in-frame ones, dropping some. Found here are about 160,000 clones, roughly nine tenths of them singletons; the top ten hold 2.5% to 3.5%. V was pared by 3 bases and J by 3 bases, with 6 bases between. The CDR3 loop spans 12 amino acids. Overall study results and limits: Baseline serostatus was positive in only a handful of AZD1222 recipients. Vaccine-associated CD4 TCRs spanned spike, dominant at 160-218 and 743-854.

The sequencing used peripheral blood, collected 28 days after the second AZD1222 dose. The rearrangement links TRBV12-3 or TRBV12-4 to TRBJ2-7, with D uncertain. The TCR was taken from an adult who received the AZD1222 COVID-19 vaccine. Here the CDR3 DNA reads TGTGCCAGCAGTTTCTTTATCTACGAGCAGTACTTC. It is translated as CASSFFIYEQYF.